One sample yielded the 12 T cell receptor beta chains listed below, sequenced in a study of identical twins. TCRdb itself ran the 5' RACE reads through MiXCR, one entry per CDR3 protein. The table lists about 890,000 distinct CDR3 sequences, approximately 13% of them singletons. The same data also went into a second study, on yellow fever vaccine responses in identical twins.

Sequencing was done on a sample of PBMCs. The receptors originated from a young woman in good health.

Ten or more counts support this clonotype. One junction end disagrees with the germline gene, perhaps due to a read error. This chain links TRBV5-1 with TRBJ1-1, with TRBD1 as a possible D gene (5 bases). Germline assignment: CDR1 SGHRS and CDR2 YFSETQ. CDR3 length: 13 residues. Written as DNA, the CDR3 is TGTGCCAGCAGCTTAGTAGGGGAGACTGAAGCTTTCTTT. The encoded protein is CASSLVGETEAFF.

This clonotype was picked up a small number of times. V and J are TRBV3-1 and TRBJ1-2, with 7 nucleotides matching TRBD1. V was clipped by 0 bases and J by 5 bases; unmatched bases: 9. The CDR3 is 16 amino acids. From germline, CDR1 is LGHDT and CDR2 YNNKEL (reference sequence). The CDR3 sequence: CASSQDPTGFWYGYTF. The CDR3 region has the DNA TGTGCCAGCAGCCAAGATCCGACAGGGTTCTGGTATGGCTACACCTTC.

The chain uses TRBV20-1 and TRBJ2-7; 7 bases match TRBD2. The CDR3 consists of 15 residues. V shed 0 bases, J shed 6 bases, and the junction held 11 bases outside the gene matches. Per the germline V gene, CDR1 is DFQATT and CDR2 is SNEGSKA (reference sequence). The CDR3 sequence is CSARDPAGDAGEQYF. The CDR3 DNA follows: TGCAGTGCTAGAGATCCGGCGGGAGATGCTGGCGAGCAGTACTTC.

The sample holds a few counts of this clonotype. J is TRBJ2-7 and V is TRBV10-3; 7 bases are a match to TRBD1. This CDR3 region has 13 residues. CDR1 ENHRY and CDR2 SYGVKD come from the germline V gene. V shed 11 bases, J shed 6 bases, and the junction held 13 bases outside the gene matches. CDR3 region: CASARQGKGEQYF. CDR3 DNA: TGTGCCTCCGCCCGACAGGGAAAGGGCGAGCAGTACTTC.

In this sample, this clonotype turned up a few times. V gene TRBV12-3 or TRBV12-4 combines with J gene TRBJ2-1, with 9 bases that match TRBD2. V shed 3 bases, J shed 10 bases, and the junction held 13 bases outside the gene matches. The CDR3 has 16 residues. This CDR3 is CASSFSRGRAGREQFF. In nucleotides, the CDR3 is TGTGCCAGCAGTTTTTCCCGCGGGAGGGCCGGTCGGGAGCAGTTCTTC.

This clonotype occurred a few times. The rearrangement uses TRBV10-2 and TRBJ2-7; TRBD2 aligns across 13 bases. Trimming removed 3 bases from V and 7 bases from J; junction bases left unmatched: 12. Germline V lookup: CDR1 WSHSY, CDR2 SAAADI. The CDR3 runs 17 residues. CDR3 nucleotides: TGCGCCAGCAGTGAACTATCAGGACTAGCGGGAGTTGGGGAGCAGTACTTC. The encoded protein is CASSELSGLAGVGEQYF.

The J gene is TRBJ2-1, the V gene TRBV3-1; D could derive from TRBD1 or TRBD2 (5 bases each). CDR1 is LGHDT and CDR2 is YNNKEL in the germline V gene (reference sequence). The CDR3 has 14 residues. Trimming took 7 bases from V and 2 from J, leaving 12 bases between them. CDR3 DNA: TGTGCCAGCACGAGGGGATGGGCCTACAATGAGCAGTTCTTC. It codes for CASTRGWAYNEQFF.

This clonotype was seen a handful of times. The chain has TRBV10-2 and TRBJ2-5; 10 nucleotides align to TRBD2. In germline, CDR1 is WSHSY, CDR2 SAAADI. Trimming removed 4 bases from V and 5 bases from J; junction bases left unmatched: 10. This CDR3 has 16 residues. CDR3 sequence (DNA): TGCGCCAGCAGTGGTCTAGCGGGGGACCAATCGGAGACCCAGTACTTC. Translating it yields CASSGLAGDQSETQYF.

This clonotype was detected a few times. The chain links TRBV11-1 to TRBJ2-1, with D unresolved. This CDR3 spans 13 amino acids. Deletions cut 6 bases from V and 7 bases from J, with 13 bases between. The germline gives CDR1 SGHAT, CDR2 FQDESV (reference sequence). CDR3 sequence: CASSSHKLNEQFF. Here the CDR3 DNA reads TGTGCCAGCAGTTCTCACAAACTGAATGAGCAGTTCTTC.

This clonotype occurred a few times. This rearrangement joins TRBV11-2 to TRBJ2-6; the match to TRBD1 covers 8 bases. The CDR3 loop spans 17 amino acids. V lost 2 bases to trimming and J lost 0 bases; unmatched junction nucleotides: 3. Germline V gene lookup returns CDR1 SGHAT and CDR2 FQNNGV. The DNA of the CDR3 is TGTGCCAGCAGCTTACAGGGGGCGCCCTCTGGGGCCAACGTCCTGACTTTC. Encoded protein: CASSLQGAPSGANVLTF.

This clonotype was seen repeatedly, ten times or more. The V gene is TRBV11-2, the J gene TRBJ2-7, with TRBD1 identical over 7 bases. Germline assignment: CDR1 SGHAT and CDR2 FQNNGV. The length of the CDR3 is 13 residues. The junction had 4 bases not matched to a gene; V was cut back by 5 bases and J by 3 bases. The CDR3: CASSRDRGYEQYV. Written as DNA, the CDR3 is TGTGCCAGCAGCCGGGACAGAGGCTACGAGCAGTACGTC.

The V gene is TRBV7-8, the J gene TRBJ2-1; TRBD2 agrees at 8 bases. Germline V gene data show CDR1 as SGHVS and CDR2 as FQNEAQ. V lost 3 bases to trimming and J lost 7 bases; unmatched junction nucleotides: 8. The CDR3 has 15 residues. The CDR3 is CASSFRGGHLNEQFF. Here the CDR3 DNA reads TGTGCCAGCAGCTTTCGGGGGGGCCATTTGAATGAGCAGTTCTTC.